One and the same sample provided the 26 T cell receptor beta chains below, sequenced in a study of control samples from healthy donors and cancer patients. The method was immunoSEQ multiplex PCR; TCRdb's version includes in-frame clones alone and lacks a portion of them. The profile covers about 180,000 clones, with roughly 92% appearing a single time and 1.1% to 1.5% taken by the ten largest. The sample taken for sequencing was blood. All receptors derive from a man aged 30 to 45 in good health.

This sequence joins TRBV3-1 (or the pseudogene TRBV3-2) and TRBJ2-7; D not certain. The CDR3 extends over 15 amino acids. CDR1 LGHDT and CDR2 YNNKEL come from the germline V gene (reference sequence). Trimming stripped 4 bases from V and 3 bases from J, with 16 bases between. The CDR3 DNA reads TGTGCCAGCAGCCGGGGTGGTGGTGGCAGCTACGAGCAGTACTTC. Its translation: CASSRGGGGSYEQYF.

The chain recombines TRBV18 with TRBJ1-2; the D gene is possibly TRBD1 (5 bases). The ends were cut back, 0 bases at V and 2 bases at J, with 10 bases in the middle. Germline assignment: CDR1 KGHSH and CDR2 LQKENI. The CDR3 runs 15 residues. CDR3 residues: CASSPPQGLNYGYTF. The CDR3 DNA is TGTGCCAGCTCACCACCGCAGGGTTTGAACTATGGCTACACCTTC.

This sequence joins TRBV28 and TRBJ2-5; TRBD2 matches 8 bases. The CDR3 extends over 14 amino acids. Unmatched junction bases numbered 3, after V lost 5 bases and J lost 1 base. CDR1 and CDR2 (germline): MDHEN, SYDVKM. The CDR3 DNA follows: TGTGCCAGCAGTGTGACTAGCGCCCAAGAGACCCAGTACTTC. Translating it yields CASSVTSAQETQYF.

The chain has TRBV27 and TRBJ2-1, with 16 positions matching TRBD2. The CDR3 runs 16 residues. The germline V gene has CDR1 MNHEY and CDR2 SMNVEV (reference sequence). V lost 4 bases and J lost 7; bases outside the gene matches: 4. The CDR3 DNA follows: TGTGCCAGCAGTTGGGGACTAGCGGGAGGGCCGAATGAGCAGTTCTTC. Its protein product is CASSWGLAGGPNEQFF.

The chain combines TRBV28 with TRBJ1-3, with D possibly matching TRBD1 (6 bases). V was clipped by 6 bases and J by 2 bases, with 11 bases between them. The germline CDR1 and CDR2 sequences are MDHEN and SYDVKM. The CDR3 has 14 amino acids. CDR3 nucleotide sequence: TGTGCCAGCAGGCCCGGGACACCTGGAAACACCATATATTTT. This sequence encodes CASRPGTPGNTIYF. Variable domain in full (rest from reference TRBV28 and TRBJ1-3): DVKVTQSSRYLVKRTGEKVFLECVQDMDHENMFWYRQDPGLGLRLIYFSYDVKMKEKGDIPEGYSVSREKKERFSLILESASTNQTSMYLCASRPGTPGNTIYFGEGSWLTVV.

J is TRBJ2-3 and V is TRBV9; 8 bases fit TRBD2. The CDR3 loop spans 16 amino acids. V lost 4 bases, J lost 0 bases, and 7 bases stayed unmatched. Germline V lookup: CDR1 SGDLS, CDR2 YYNGEE. CDR3 sequence (DNA): TGTGCCAGCAGCTACCGCGGGGGGTCTAGCACAGATACGCAGTATTTT. Translation gives CASSYRGGSSTDTQYF.

The genes are TRBV5-1 and TRBJ2-3, with D unresolved. The CDR3 length is 12 residues. The germline V gene has CDR1 SGHRS and CDR2 YFSETQ. V was cut by 4 bases and J by 2 bases, with 5 bases left in between. This CDR3 is CASSNPTDTQYF. In DNA, the CDR3 is TGCGCCAGCAGCAACCCCACAGATACGCAGTATTTT.

The rearrangement joins TRBV29-1 to TRBJ2-5; 8 bases are shared with TRBD1. Trimming at V came to 6 bases and at J to 5 bases, leaving 8 bases not matched to a gene. In germline, CDR1 is SQVTM, CDR2 ANQGSEA. The CDR3 consists of 13 residues. The CDR3 loop reads CSVPSRGLETQYF. The CDR3 DNA follows: TGCAGCGTACCAAGCAGGGGGCTGGAGACCCAGTACTTC.

The chain employs TRBV7-9 and TRBJ2-2, with TRBD1 matching 7 bases. In germline, CDR1 is SEHNR, CDR2 FQNEAQ (reference sequence). CDR3 length: 15 amino acids. Losses at the gene ends were 5 bases for V and 3 bases for J; bases not matched to a gene: 6. CDR3 amino acids: CASSGTVLHTGELFF. Written as DNA, the CDR3 is TGTGCCAGCAGCGGGACAGTACTTCACACCGGGGAGCTGTTTTTT.

The chain couples TRBV30 to TRBJ2-7; D not certain. V lost 0 bases and J lost 2, with 8 bases in between. Germline CDR1 and CDR2: GTSNPN and SVGIG (reference sequence). There are 13 residues in the CDR3. The CDR3 sequence is CAWSVTRAYEQYF. As DNA, the CDR3 is TGTGCCTGGAGTGTAACCAGAGCCTACGAGCAGTACTTC.

V is TRBV5-4 and J is TRBJ2-7; D might be TRBD1 (5 bases). V was trimmed by 4 bases and J by 6 bases, leaving 14 bases between them. Germline lookup yields CDR1 SGHNT and CDR2 YYREEE (reference sequence). This CDR3 contains 13 residues. The chain's CDR3 is CASSASRDSEQYF. In DNA, the CDR3 is TGTGCCAGCAGCGCCAGCAGGGATTCCGAGCAGTACTTC.

The genes are TRBV1 and TRBJ2-5. TRBV1 constitutes a pseudogene. The CDR3 has 15 residues. CDR3 DNA sequence: TGCACCAGCAGCCGGAAGAGTACTGCCCAAGAGACCCAGTACTTC. Its protein product is CTSSRKSTAQETQYF.

This chain uses TRBV5-6 with TRBJ2-3; the match to TRBD2 covers 8 bases. After removal of 4 bases from V and 6 bases from J, the junction contained 13 bases not matched to a gene. CDR3 length: 16 amino acids. Looked up from germline, CDR1 is SGHDT and CDR2 is YYEEEE. This chain's CDR3 is CASSPGVGLGSDTQYF. CDR3 DNA sequence: TGTGCCAGCAGCCCGGGGGTGGGACTAGGATCGGATACGCAGTATTTT.

This sequence joins TRBV6-5 and TRBJ2-5, with a weak D call TRBD1 (5 bases). CDR1 MNHEY and CDR2 SVGAGI come from the germline V gene. CDR3 length: 15 amino acids. Trimming removed 2 bases at V and 4 bases at J, with 14 bases between. The CDR3 region has the DNA TGTGCCAGCAGTTACATAGCAGGGTCGTTAGAGACCCAGTACTTC. Translation gives CASSYIAGSLETQYF.

This clone has just one count. V and J are TRBV5-4 and TRBJ2-7; TRBD2 agrees at 8 bases. Trimming at V came to 5 bases and at J to 2 bases, leaving 9 bases not matched to a gene. The CDR3 length is 15 residues. From germline, CDR1 is SGHNT and CDR2 YYREEE (reference sequence). CDR3 in amino acids: CASRDGTRGPYEQYF. CDR3 bases: TGTGCCAGCAGGGACGGGACTAGGGGCCCCTACGAGCAGTACTTC.

The genes are TRBV6-2 or TRBV6-3 and TRBJ2-1, with TRBD2 as a possible D gene (6 bases). Germline values: CDR1 MNHEY, CDR2 SVGEGT. Trimming removed 2 bases from V and 6 bases from J, with 20 bases in between. The CDR3 totals 17 residues. Here the CDR3 DNA reads TGTGCCAGCAGTTACCCCCGCCAGACGGGGGAGACCAATGAGCAGTTCTTC. Translating it yields CASSYPRQTGETNEQFF.

The chain carries TRBV27 and TRBJ2-3; TRBD2 agrees at 10 bases. V lost 2 bases to trimming and J lost 6 bases; unmatched junction nucleotides: 2. This CDR3 is 14 amino acids long. Per germline, CDR1 MNHEY and CDR2 SMNVEV (reference sequence). This chain's CDR3 is CASSLLAGVDTQYF. CDR3 sequence (DNA): TGTGCCAGCAGTTTACTAGCGGGAGTCGATACGCAGTATTTT.

The genes are TRBV6-5 and TRBJ1-5; D call uncertain. Germline values: CDR1 MNHEY, CDR2 SVGAGI. With 2 bases removed from V and 5 bases from J, the gap between germline ends came to 13 bases. CDR3 size: 15 residues. In DNA, the CDR3 is TGTGCCAGCAGTTACCCTACGATGGGCGATCAGCCCCAGCATTTT. Amino acid sequence: CASSYPTMGDQPQHF.

V usage is TRBV6-5 and J usage is TRBJ1-2; 11 bases fit TRBD1. The CDR3 length is 15 residues. Germline V lookup: CDR1 MNHEY, CDR2 SVGAGI. V trimming: 6 bases; J trimming: 4 bases; junction bases outside the gene matches: 7. CDR3 nucleotide sequence: TGTGCCAGCAGGCTCGGACAGGGGGCTGGCTATGGCTACACCTTC. Translating gives CASRLGQGAGYGYTF.

The chain links TRBV6-6 to TRBJ1-4; 8 bases line up with TRBD1. V shed 6 bases and J 4 bases; nucleotides not matched to a gene: 7. The CDR3 runs to 15 residues. The V gene's germline CDR1 is MNHNY and CDR2 SVGAGI (reference sequence). The CDR3 protein is CASRLRDRINEKLFF. CDR3 nucleotide sequence: TGTGCCAGCAGACTCCGGGACAGGATTAATGAAAAACTGTTTTTT.

The CDR3 loop is CASTLTAGSYGYTF. DNA for the CDR3: TGTGCCAGCACCTTGACCGCTGGGAGCTATGGCTACACCTTC. This chain joins TRBV11-2 and TRBJ1-2; D not certain. The CDR3 consists of 14 residues. CDR1 and CDR2 (germline): SGHAT, FQNNGV. V lost 7 bases, J lost 4 bases, and 16 bases lay in between.

The chain recombines TRBV10-3 with TRBJ2-7, with a weak D call TRBD1 (5 bases). V lost 3 bases and J lost 3, with 9 bases in between. The germline V gene has CDR1 ENHRY and CDR2 SYGVKD. This CDR3 has 13 amino acids. The CDR3 is CAISDGQGYEQYF. CDR3 nucleotide sequence: TGTGCCATCAGTGATGGGCAGGGCTACGAGCAGTACTTC.

This chain connects TRBV3-1 (or the pseudogene TRBV3-2) to TRBJ1-3; D perhaps matches TRBD1 (5 bases). The CDR3 is made up of 13 amino acids. Germline assignment: CDR1 LGHDT and CDR2 YNNKEL (reference sequence). Trimming removed 0 bases from V and 7 bases from J, with 7 bases in between. Written as DNA, the CDR3 is TGTGCCAGCAGCCAAGATTGGGGGAACACCATATATTTT. Encoded protein: CASSQDWGNTIYF.

The V gene is TRBV2, the J gene TRBJ2-7; D is undetermined. The V gene lost 5 bases and the J gene lost 5 bases, with 13 bases spanning the gap. There are 13 residues in the CDR3. The V gene's germline CDR1 is SNHLY and CDR2 FYNNEI. CDR3 nucleotides: TGTGCCAGCAGTCTGCGACAAACCCACGAGCAGTACTTC. Residues: CASSLRQTHEQYF.

The gene calls are TRBV3-1 (or the pseudogene TRBV3-2) and TRBJ1-2; D unresolved. The CDR3 is 17 amino acids. The V gene lost 0 bases and the J gene lost 4 bases, with 18 bases spanning the gap. The germline CDR1 and CDR2 sequences are LGHDT and YNNKEL (reference sequence). CDR3 region: CASSQEEPTMDVYGYTF. CDR3 sequence (DNA): TGTGCCAGCAGCCAAGAGGAGCCAACTATGGATGTCTATGGCTACACCTTC.

This chain joins TRBV13 and TRBJ1-3; no clear D gene. The V gene lost 2 bases and the J gene lost 0 bases, with 5 bases spanning the gap. This CDR3 is built from 14 residues. Germline CDR1 and CDR2: PRHDT and FYEKMQ (reference sequence). DNA for the CDR3: TGTGCCAGCAGCTTACTGAGCTCTGGAAACACCATATATTTT. It is translated as CASSLLSSGNTIYF. Using reference TRBV13 and TRBJ1-3 for the parts outside the CDR3, the full variable domain is AAGVIQSPRHLIKEKRETATLKCYPIPRHDTVYWYQQGPGQDPQFLISFYEKMQSDKGSIPDRFSAQQFSDYHSELNMSSLELGDSALYFCASSLLSSGNTIYFGEGSWLTVV.